The clone carrying this T cell receptor (beta chain) was seen more than once but under ten times. Its antigen is still unknown. Sorted inputs of roughly 20,000 to 1,000,000 cells, with 10%, 30% or 50% RNA, yielded naive CD8 libraries. This entry belongs to a study of molecular identifiers for immune sequencing clone quantification. General observations from the study: Clones above 20 RNA copies contained over 97% of effector molecules but under 1% of naive ones.

The bulk TCR libraries were made with methods described before and with listed TCR primers. A single record per CDR3 protein comes from TCRdb applying MiXCR to the PCR reads. The table has about 300,000 distinct CDR3 sequences, about a fifth seen once. Trimming cost V 5 bases and J 3 bases, with 20 bases left between them. The CDR3 consists of 16 residues. Germline CDR1 reads SGHAT; CDR2 reads FQNNGV. Sequencing was done on a sample of naive CD8+ T cells from blood, with Jurkat cell RNA spiked in. The sample's subset: FACS-sorted CD8+CD4-CCR7+CD45RA+ naive T cells. The sequence came from a human donor in good health. Some libraries in this study had Jurkat cell RNA spiked in. The V call is TRBV11-2, the J call TRBJ2-7; D may be TRBD2 (6 bases). This chain's CDR3 is CASSLGPGTSYYEQYF. CDR3 bases: TGTGCCAGCAGCCTCGGACCCGGGACTTCATACTACGAGCAGTACTTC.